This entry lists 31 T cell receptor beta chains sequenced from one sample in a study of cytomegalovirus exposure and HLA in healthy donors. A multiplex PCR was run with 60 Vbeta primers and 13 Jbeta primers. Sequencing used immunoSEQ multiplex PCR; TCRdb keeps in-frame clones, though not all of them. This listing includes 100,000 to 150,000 clones. Sequences were obtained from PBMCs. The receptors come from a man aged 25-40 years in good health and CMV-seronegative.

The CDR3 nucleotides read TGTGCCAGCAGTGAATTGTCTAGCACAGATACGCAGTATTTT. Its protein is CASSELSSTDTQYF. The rearrangement links TRBV2 to TRBJ2-3; no clear D. CDR3 length: 14 residues. Trimming took 2 bases from V and 0 from J, leaving 6 bases between them. Germline V gene sequence: CDR1 SNHLY, CDR2 FYNNEI.

V usage is TRBV6-5 and J usage is TRBJ1-6, with 8 positions matching TRBD1. J gave up 11 bases and V 5 bases, and 8 bases lay outside the gene matches. The germline V gene has CDR1 MNHEY and CDR2 SVGAGI. This CDR3 has 14 amino acids. CDR3 amino acids: CASSGAGGITPLHF. DNA of the CDR3: TGTGCCAGCAGTGGCGCAGGGGGCATAACACCCCTCCACTTT.

The V and J genes are TRBV7-9 and TRBJ2-1, with 7 bases matching TRBD2. The germline gives CDR1 SEHNR, CDR2 FQNEAQ (reference sequence). With V trimmed by 1 base and J by 9 bases, 6 bases remained unmatched. This CDR3 region has 14 residues. The CDR3 region has the DNA TGTGCCAGCAGCTTAGGCGGGAGTGATTTTGAGCAGTTCTTC. Protein product: CASSLGGSDFEQFF.

This chain joins TRBV27 and TRBJ2-7, with D possibly being TRBD2 (5 bases). The CDR3 is 16 residues long. Germline V CDR1 and CDR2: MNHEY, SMNVEV (reference sequence). V was shortened by 1 base and J by 3 bases, with 16 bases between the two germline ends. The CDR3 DNA is TGTGCCAGCAGTTTATTCCTTGGCCGGGAAAGCTACGAGCAGTACTTC. It codes for CASSLFLGRESYEQYF.

V is TRBV13 and J is TRBJ2-2; no definite D call. Deletions cut 1 base from V and 4 bases from J, with 4 bases between. The CDR3 contains 13 residues. Germline loops: CDR1 PRHDT, CDR2 FYEKMQ (reference sequence). The DNA for the CDR3 is TGTGCCAGCAGCTTAGCAGGCACCGGGGAGCTGTTTTTT. It specifies CASSLAGTGELFF.

J is TRBJ2-7 and V is TRBV2, with unresolved D. The germline V and J ends were trimmed by 6 bases and 6 bases, with 9 bases remaining between them. CDR1 and CDR2 from the germline V gene are SNHLY and FYNNEI. The CDR3 totals 11 residues. The CDR3 coding sequence is TGTGCCAGCAGGAAGCTCTCCGAGCAGTACTTC. It yields the protein CASRKLSEQYF.

V is TRBV6-1 and J is TRBJ2-1; 7 nucleotides line up with TRBD1. After removal of 6 bases from V and 6 bases from J, the junction contained 8 bases not matched to a gene. This CDR3 spans 14 amino acids. From germline, CDR1 is MNHNS and CDR2 SASEGT. As DNA, the CDR3 is TGTGCCAGCAGGGGGAACCGGGACAGCAATGAGCAGTTCTTC. Translation gives CASRGNRDSNEQFF.

The rearrangement links TRBV14 to TRBJ2-3; 8 nucleotides line up with TRBD2. Germline-derived CDR1 and CDR2 are SGHDN and FVKESK. Unmatched junction bases numbered 11, after V lost 1 base and J lost 2 bases. There are 18 residues in the CDR3. CDR3 amino acids: CASSQVAGSFYPTDTQYF. In nucleotides, the CDR3 is TGTGCCAGCAGCCAAGTAGCGGGATCATTCTATCCCACAGATACGCAGTATTTT.

The chain joins TRBV15 to TRBJ1-4; no clear D. The CDR3 is 13 amino acids. Between the trimmed V and J ends, which lost 6 bases and 7 bases, there was a span of 12 bases. The germline gives CDR1 LNHNV, CDR2 YYDKDF (reference sequence). CDR3 sequence reads: CATSHGGFEKLFF. In DNA form, the CDR3 reads TGTGCCACCAGTCATGGAGGGTTTGAAAAACTGTTTTTT. Variable domain in full (rest from reference TRBV15 and TRBJ1-4): DAMVIQNPRYQVTQFGKPVTLSCSQTLNHNVMYWYQQKSSQAPKLLFHYYDKDFNNEADTPDNFQSRRPNTSFCFLDIRSPGLGDTAMYLCATSHGGFEKLFFGSGTQLSVL.

The chain joins TRBV5-1 to TRBJ2-3; the match to TRBD2 covers 14 bases. CDR1 and CDR2 (germline): SGHRS, YFSETQ. V trimming: 3 bases; J trimming: 3 bases; junction bases outside the gene matches: 9. This CDR3 has 18 amino acids. The CDR3 loop reads CASSSGTSGSAITDTQYF. The DNA for the CDR3 is TGCGCCAGCAGCTCAGGGACTAGCGGGAGTGCCATTACAGATACGCAGTATTTT.

The genes are TRBV4-3 and TRBJ1-6; no firm D call. The CDR3 runs 15 residues. CDR1 is LGHNA and CDR2 is YSLEER in the germline V gene. With 0 bases removed from V and 7 bases from J, the gap between germline ends came to 10 bases. CDR3 sequence: CASSQERRLNSPLHF. CDR3 nucleotides: TGCGCCAGCAGCCAAGAGCGGAGGCTCAATTCACCCCTCCACTTT.

J is TRBJ1-2 and V is TRBV4-1, with 7 bases that match TRBD1. The ends lost 3 bases at V and 4 bases at J; junction bases unmatched: 14. Germline assignment: CDR1 MGHRA and CDR2 YSYEKL. CDR3 length equals 17 residues. CDR3 bases: TGCGCCAGCAGCCAGGGGAGACAGGGTCAACCCTTCTATGGCTACACCTTC. Its translation is CASSQGRQGQPFYGYTF.

The gene calls are TRBV6-5 and TRBJ2-1; possible D gene TRBD2, 6 bases. The CDR3 runs 15 residues. From germline, CDR1 is MNHEY and CDR2 SVGAGI. V was shortened by 0 bases and J by 8 bases, with 14 bases between the two germline ends. This CDR3 reads CASSYSGLPGHEQFF. The CDR3, as DNA: TGTGCCAGCAGTTACTCGGGACTCCCTGGGCATGAGCAGTTCTTC.

The gene calls are TRBV6-1 and TRBJ1-5, with no clear D. This CDR3 comprises 13 residues. V lost 7 bases and J lost 0, with 7 bases in between. Germline lookup yields CDR1 MNHNS and CDR2 SASEGT. CDR3 protein: CASTQDSNQPQHF. The DNA for the CDR3 is TGTGCCAGCACCCAGGATAGCAATCAGCCCCAGCATTTT.

The chain links TRBV9 to TRBJ2-7, with TRBD2 identical over 11 bases. From germline, CDR1 is SGDLS and CDR2 YYNGEE. J lost 3 bases, V lost 4 bases, and 3 bases had no gene match. The CDR3 runs to 14 residues. The CDR3 reads CASSQTSGGYEQYF. The CDR3 bases are TGTGCCAGCAGCCAAACTAGCGGGGGCTACGAGCAGTACTTC.

This chain links TRBV28 with TRBJ1-2; 10 nucleotides line up with TRBD1. This CDR3 is built from 15 residues. V was pared by 2 bases and J by 7 bases, with 7 bases of the junction left unmatched. Germline values: CDR1 MDHEN, CDR2 SYDVKM. The CDR3 DNA is TGTGCCAGCAGTTTACCGACAGGGGGCCGACCTGGCTACACCTTC. Amino acids: CASSLPTGGRPGYTF.

The V call is TRBV6-6, the J call TRBJ2-7; possibly TRBD1 for D (5 bases). CDR3 length equals 14 residues. Germline V gives CDR1 MNHNY, CDR2 SVGAGI (reference sequence). V lost 3 bases and J lost 2, with 11 bases in between. CDR3 sequence: CASSYSTAAYEQYF. The DNA of the CDR3 is TGTGCCAGCAGTTATTCGACAGCTGCCTACGAGCAGTACTTC.

The chain is built from TRBV28 and TRBJ2-3; possibly TRBD1 for D (6 bases). CDR1 and CDR2 from the germline V gene are MDHEN and SYDVKM. Trimming took 5 bases from V and 3 from J, leaving 18 bases between them. The CDR3 has 16 residues. The CDR3 DNA sequence: TGTGCCAGCAGTGGGCAGGGGTCCCACGGAACAGATACGCAGTATTTT. This codes for CASSGQGSHGTDTQYF.

The rearrangement links TRBV6-5 to TRBJ2-7; 7 bases align to TRBD2. The ends lost 2 bases at V and 0 bases at J; junction bases unmatched: 4. This CDR3 is 15 amino acids long. Germline V gene data show CDR1 as MNHEY and CDR2 as SVGAGI. The CDR3 sequence: CASSYGASGSYEQYF. CDR3 nucleotides: TGTGCCAGCAGTTACGGGGCTAGCGGCTCCTACGAGCAGTACTTC.

This rearrangement joins TRBV6-1 to TRBJ2-3; D is perhaps TRBD2 (6 bases). Germline V lookup: CDR1 MNHNS, CDR2 SASEGT. The CDR3 has 13 residues. The V gene lost 9 bases and the J gene lost 1 base, with 11 bases spanning the gap. CDR3 nucleotide sequence: TGTGCCAGTACCTCGGGGGGCACAGATACGCAGTATTTT. Translated, it gives CASTSGGTDTQYF.

The chain uses TRBV27 and TRBJ2-1, with 11 bases aligning to TRBD1. The junction had 7 bases not matched to a gene; V was cut back by 5 bases and J by 7 bases. The germline V gene has CDR1 MNHEY and CDR2 SMNVEV (reference sequence). The CDR3 loop spans 15 amino acids. The CDR3, as DNA: TGTGCCAGCAGTCCCGGGACAGGGGGACCTAATGAGCAGTTCTTC. This sequence encodes CASSPGTGGPNEQFF.

The DNA for the CDR3 is TGTGCCAGCAGTGAAACTTACAGGGAAGAAGCTTTCTTT. Translation gives CASSETYREEAFF. The chain recombines TRBV6-1 with TRBJ1-1; weak D call: TRBD1 (6 bases). Looked up from germline, CDR1 is MNHNS and CDR2 is SASEGT. With 2 bases removed from V and 8 bases from J, the gap between germline ends came to 12 bases. The CDR3 sequence is 13 residues long.

V gene TRBV27 combines with J gene TRBJ2-1, with 9 bases aligning to TRBD2. V shed 8 bases, J shed 5 bases, and the junction held 10 bases outside the gene matches. The germline CDR1 and CDR2 sequences are MNHEY and SMNVEV (reference sequence). CDR3 length: 15 amino acids. This CDR3 reads CASGVASGENNEQFF. The CDR3 DNA reads TGTGCCAGCGGAGTCGCTAGCGGGGAAAACAATGAGCAGTTCTTC.

The chain couples TRBV18 to TRBJ2-7, with 9 bases that match TRBD1. CDR1 and CDR2 (germline): KGHSH, LQKENI. The CDR3 sequence is 15 residues long. The V and J ends lost 7 bases and 0 bases, in that order; junction bases with no gene match: 7. DNA for the CDR3: TGTGCCAGCTACTCGACAGGGGGTAGCTCCTACGAGCAGTACTTC. This gives the protein CASYSTGGSSYEQYF.

The chain links TRBV9 to TRBJ2-3; D is perhaps TRBD2 (6 bases). The CDR3 contains 15 residues. The V gene lost 0 bases and the J gene lost 5 bases, with 13 bases spanning the gap. The germline V gene has CDR1 SGDLS and CDR2 YYNGEE. CDR3 in DNA: TGTGCCAGCAGCGTAGCTACGGGAGAGAGAGATACGCAGTATTTT. This translates into CASSVATGERDTQYF.

The gene calls are TRBV28 and TRBJ2-1, with 7 bases aligning to TRBD2. The CDR3 length is 15 residues. V trimming: 1 base; J trimming: 7 bases; junction bases outside the gene matches: 7. The germline CDR1 and CDR2 sequences are MDHEN and SYDVKM. CDR3 nucleotide sequence: TGTGCCAGCAGTTTATTGGGGCGGGAGACAAATGAGCAGTTCTTC. Its protein is CASSLLGRETNEQFF. The whole variable domain, filled in from reference TRBV28 and TRBJ2-1, reads DVKVTQSSRYLVKRTGEKVFLECVQDMDHENMFWYRQDPGLGLRLIYFSYDVKMKEKGDIPEGYSVSREKKERFSLILESASTNQTSMYLCASSLLGRETNEQFFGPGTRLTVL.

The gene calls are TRBV4-1 and TRBJ2-1; no clear D gene. Germline loops: CDR1 MGHRA, CDR2 YSYEKL. Deletions cut 1 base from V and 8 bases from J, with 18 bases between. The length of the CDR3 is 16 residues. CDR3 sequence: CASSQASASTGDEQFF. In DNA, the CDR3 is TGCGCCAGCAGCCAAGCCAGCGCTTCGACCGGCGATGAGCAGTTCTTC.

The chain joins TRBV2 to TRBJ2-7; D is uncertain. From germline, CDR1 is SNHLY and CDR2 FYNNEI. Trimming took 8 bases from V and 4 from J, leaving 9 bases between them. The CDR3 loop spans 11 amino acids. The CDR3 here is CASRFLYEQYF. The DNA for the CDR3 is TGTGCCAGCCGGTTCCTTTACGAGCAGTACTTC.

The chain has TRBV5-4 and TRBJ1-1; D gene unclear. CDR1 is SGHNT, CDR2 YYREEE, per germline (reference sequence). V shed 0 bases and J shed 2 bases, with 8 bases lying between them. The CDR3 has 14 residues. This chain's CDR3 is CASSLGQVNTEAFF. DNA for the CDR3: TGTGCCAGCAGCTTGGGACAAGTAAACACTGAAGCTTTCTTT.

The chain combines TRBV6-1 with TRBJ2-7; 8 bases line up with TRBD2. Per the germline V gene, CDR1 is MNHNS and CDR2 is SASEGT. The CDR3 is 14 residues long. Losses at the gene ends were 1 base for V and 6 bases for J; bases not matched to a gene: 5. The CDR3 here is CASSEEGTSSEQYF. DNA for the CDR3: TGTGCCAGCAGTGAAGAGGGGACTAGTTCCGAGCAGTACTTC.

The chain joins TRBV19 to TRBJ2-7; unclear D gene. CDR3 length: 14 residues. Germline CDR1 and CDR2: LNHDA and SQIVND (reference sequence). V was clipped by 2 bases and J by 2 bases, with 10 bases between them. CDR3 sequence reads: CASSIRLGPYEQYF. The CDR3 DNA follows: TGTGCCAGTAGTATACGTCTAGGCCCCTACGAGCAGTACTTC.